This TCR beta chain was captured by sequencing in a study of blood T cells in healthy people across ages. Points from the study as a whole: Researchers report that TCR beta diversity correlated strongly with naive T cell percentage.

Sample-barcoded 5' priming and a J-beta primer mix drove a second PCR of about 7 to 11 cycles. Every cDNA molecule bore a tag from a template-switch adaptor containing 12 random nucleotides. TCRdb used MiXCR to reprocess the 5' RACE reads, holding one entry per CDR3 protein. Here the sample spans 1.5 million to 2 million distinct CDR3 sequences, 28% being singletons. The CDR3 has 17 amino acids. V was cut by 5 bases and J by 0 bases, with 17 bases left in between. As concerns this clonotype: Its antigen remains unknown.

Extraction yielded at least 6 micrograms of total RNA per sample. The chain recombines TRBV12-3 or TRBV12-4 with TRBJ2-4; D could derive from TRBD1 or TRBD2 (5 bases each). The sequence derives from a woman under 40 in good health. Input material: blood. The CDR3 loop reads CASSRGPQTLAKNIQYF. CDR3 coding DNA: TGTGCCAGCAGTCGGGGACCTCAGACCTTAGCCAAAAACATTCAGTACTTC.